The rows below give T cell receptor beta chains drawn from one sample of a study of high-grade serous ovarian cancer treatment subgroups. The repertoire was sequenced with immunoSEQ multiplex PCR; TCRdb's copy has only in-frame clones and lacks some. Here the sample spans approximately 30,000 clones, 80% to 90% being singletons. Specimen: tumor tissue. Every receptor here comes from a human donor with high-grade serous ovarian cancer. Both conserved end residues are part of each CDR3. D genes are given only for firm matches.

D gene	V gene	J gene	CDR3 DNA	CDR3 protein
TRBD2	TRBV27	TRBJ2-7	TGTGCCAGCAGTAGGGGACTAGCTCTCTACGAGCAGTACTTC	CASSRGLALYEQYF
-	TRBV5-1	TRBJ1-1	TGCGCCAGCAGCTTGGACACTTTGAACACTGAAGCTTTCTTT	CASSLDTLNTEAFF
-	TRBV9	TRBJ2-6	TGTGCCAGCAGCGTAAGGGCCTCTGGGGCCAACGTCCTGACTTTC	CASSVRASGANVLTF
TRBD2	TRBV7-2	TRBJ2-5	TGTGCCAGCAGCCGAGGCCTAGCGGGAGGGCGAGAGACCCAGTACTTC	CASSRGLAGGRETQYF
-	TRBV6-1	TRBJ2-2	TGTGCCAGCAGACAAATTGGGGACACCGGGGAGCTGTTTTTT	CASRQIGDTGELFF
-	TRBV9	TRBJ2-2	TGTGCCAGCAGCGTAGACAGGGTGGGAACCGGGGAGCTGTTTTTT	CASSVDRVGTGELFF
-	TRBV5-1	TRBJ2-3	TGCGCCAGCAGCGACCTCGGGACTAGCACAGATACGCAGTATTTT	CASSDLGTSTDTQYF
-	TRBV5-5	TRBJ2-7	TGTGCCAGCAGCGGAACAGGGCTTCGCTACGAGCAGTACTTC	CASSGTGLRYEQYF
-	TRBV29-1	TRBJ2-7	TGCAGCGCGACAATTTCCTACGAGCAGTACTTC	CSATISYEQYF
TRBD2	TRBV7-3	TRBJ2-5	TGTGCCAGCAGCTTAGGGGGGGGGAAAGAGACCCAGTACTTC	CASSLGGGKETQYF
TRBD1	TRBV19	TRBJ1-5	TGTGCCAGTAGTCCGGGGACAGATAGCAATCAGCCCCAGCATTTT	CASSPGTDSNQPQHF